A single sample is the source of the 21 T cell receptor beta chains below, sequenced in a study of vaccination and CD4 T cells after COVID-19. Treatment defined: approximately nine-day PBMC culture with coronavirus spike peptide pools or control peptides (ViraFEST assay). For these receptors, no antigen is known. Oncomine TCR Beta short-read sequencing was applied to DNA from cultured CD4+ T cells. MiXCR was run by TCRdb on the PCR reads, yielding one entry per CDR3 protein. The sample includes some 11,000 distinct CDR3 sequences, 30% to 40% of them seen just once. Sample: CD4+ T cells from blood, cultured in vitro, taken after SARS-CoV-2 vaccination. Source of these receptors: a human donor who had recovered from COVID-19.

The rearrangement uses TRBV29-1 and TRBJ1-1, with D possibly matching TRBD1 (6 bases). The germline V gene encodes CDR1 SQVTM and CDR2 ANQGSEA. This CDR3 is 12 amino acids long. V was shortened by 7 bases and J by 4 bases, with 13 bases between the two germline ends. CDR3 bases: TGCAGCGCCGGCAGGGGTGGCACTGAAGCTTTCTTT. Protein product: CSAGRGGTEAFF.

The chain has TRBV5-5 and TRBJ2-6, with D tentatively TRBD2 (6 bases). CDR3 size: 15 residues. V was cut by 6 bases and J by 1 base, with 11 bases left in between. Germline CDR1 is SGHKS and CDR2 is YYEKEE (reference sequence). This CDR3 is CASTPGGSGANVLTF. DNA for the CDR3: TGTGCCAGCACCCCCGGAGGGTCTGGGGCCAACGTCCTGACTTTC.

The rearrangement uses TRBV27 and TRBJ2-1; 8 bases match TRBD1. Unmatched junction bases numbered 8, after V lost 6 bases and J lost 4 bases. The CDR3 is made up of 15 amino acids. Germline loops: CDR1 MNHEY, CDR2 SMNVEV (reference sequence). CDR3 in DNA: TGTGCCAGCAGATCAGGGGGCGCGGGTTACAATGAGCAGTTCTTC. This gives the protein CASRSGGAGYNEQFF.

This clonotype came up a few times. V gene TRBV27 combines with J gene TRBJ1-2, with a possible D match to TRBD1 (5 bases). The CDR3 is 12 residues long. V dropped 7 bases and J dropped 4 bases, with 10 bases sitting between them. CDR1 and CDR2 from the germline V gene are MNHEY and SMNVEV (reference sequence). The CDR3 nucleotides read TGTGCCAGCACGGGGGGTGGCTATGGCTACACCTTC. This translates into CASTGGGYGYTF.

Concerning this clonotype itself: This CDR3 is missing its conserved last phenylalanine or tryptophan, likely due to a read error. The chain joins TRBV6-1 to TRBJ1-2, with D uncertain. The V gene lost 4 bases and the J gene lost 3 bases, with 9 bases spanning the gap. This CDR3 is built from 13 residues. Germline lookup yields CDR1 MNHNS and CDR2 SASEGT. Written as DNA, the CDR3 is TGTGCCAGCAGTGGGGGTCCCGACTATGGCTACACCCTC. Translated: CASSGGPDYGYTL.

The chain carries TRBV7-3 and TRBJ2-2; D unclear. The V end was cut by 1 base, the J end by 2 bases, with 8 bases between. The CDR3 runs to 15 residues. The V gene's germline CDR1 is SGHTA and CDR2 FQGTGA. The CDR3 coding sequence is TGTGCCAGCAGCTTAAGGCAGATTAACACCGGGGAGCTGTTTTTT. As protein: CASSLRQINTGELFF. The full variable domain, in which reference TRBV7-3 and TRBJ2-2 provide the parts outside the CDR3, is GAGVSQTPSNKVTEKGKYVELRCDPISGHTALYWYRQSLGQGPEFLIYFQGTGAADDSGLPNDRFFAVRPEGSVSTLKIQRTERGDSAVYLCASSLRQINTGELFFGEGSRLTVL.

This clonotype was seen only a few times. V is TRBV28 and J is TRBJ2-7; a weak D match, TRBD1 (5 bases). The CDR3 covers 14 residues. Trimming stripped 3 bases from V and 7 bases from J, with 16 bases between. Germline V gene lookup returns CDR1 MDHEN and CDR2 SYDVKM. CDR3 DNA sequence: TGTGCCAGCAGTTTGCCTAGGACATACTGGGAGCAGTACTTC. As protein: CASSLPRTYWEQYF.

The V gene is TRBV7-9, the J gene TRBJ1-1, with TRBD1 matching over 9 bases. Per the germline V gene, CDR1 is SEHNR and CDR2 is FQNEAQ (reference sequence). This CDR3 has 13 amino acids. The junction had 3 bases not matched to a gene; V was cut back by 4 bases and J by 6 bases. The CDR3 DNA is TGTGCCAGCAGCTCCTGGACAGGGGCTGAAGCTTTCTTT. Amino acid sequence: CASSSWTGAEAFF.

The sample holds a few counts of this clonotype. The chain is built from TRBV19 and TRBJ2-1; 15 bases map to TRBD2. The CDR3 has 16 residues. Per germline, CDR1 LNHDA and CDR2 SQIVND (reference sequence). V dropped 7 bases and J dropped 9; count of bases not matched to a gene: 10. The CDR3 loop reads CASTLGTSGRWREQFF. The CDR3 coding sequence is TGTGCCAGTACCCTAGGGACTAGCGGGAGGTGGCGTGAGCAGTTCTTC.

This chain connects TRBV28 to TRBJ1-1; D remains unclear. CDR1 and CDR2 (germline): MDHEN, SYDVKM. The V end lost 9 bases, the J end lost 0 bases, and 17 bases lay between the germline ends. This CDR3 spans 15 amino acids. The CDR3 sequence is CARRRARAMNTEAFF. CDR3 DNA: TGTGCCAGACGGAGAGCACGGGCCATGAACACTGAAGCTTTCTTT.

This clonotype has more than one count but fewer than ten. Germline is not matched at one junction end, which may reflect a read error. In DNA, the CDR3 is TGTGCCAGCAGTTTATGTTCAGACCGATTC. Translated, it gives CASSLCSDRF. The J gene is TRBJ1-2, the V gene TRBV27, with no clear D. Germline V gene lookup returns CDR1 MNHEY and CDR2 SMNVEV (reference sequence). The CDR3 is 10 residues long.

This clonotype is medium-sized (0.01 to 0.1%) by share. The chain combines TRBV20-1 with TRBJ1-5; D perhaps matches TRBD1 (6 bases). CDR1 and CDR2 from the germline V gene are DFQATT and SNEGSKA (reference sequence). The CDR3 is 15 residues long. The ends were cut back, 2 bases at V and 1 base at J, with 12 bases in the middle. CDR3 sequence (DNA): TGCAGTGCTAGACTGGCACAGGGCAGCAATCAGCCCCAGCATTTT. This encodes CSARLAQGSNQPQHF.

This sequence joins TRBV6-2 or TRBV6-3 and TRBJ2-1, with TRBD2 identical over 14 bases. This CDR3 is built from 20 residues. The V segment lost 5 bases and the J segment 0 bases; nucleotides outside the gene matches: 12. Germline V gene sequence: CDR1 MNHEY, CDR2 SVGEGT. CDR3 DNA: TGTGCCAGCAGTCCACTACCGGGACTAGCGGGAGCAGTCTCCTACAATGAGCAGTTCTTC. This encodes CASSPLPGLAGAVSYNEQFF.

By sample fraction, this clonotype is medium-sized (0.01 to 0.1%). The J gene is TRBJ2-7, the V gene TRBV19; TRBD2 matches 12 bases. The CDR3 sequence is 16 residues long. Germline V gene lookup returns CDR1 LNHDA and CDR2 SQIVND (reference sequence). J lost 1 base, V lost 4 bases, and 5 bases had no gene match. CDR3 sequence reads: CASSKGLAGKSYEQYF. CDR3 sequence (DNA): TGTGCCAGTAGTAAAGGACTAGCGGGGAAATCCTACGAGCAGTACTTC.

This clonotype appeared a few times. The chain recombines TRBV28 with TRBJ2-5; TRBD2 agrees at 7 bases. The CDR3 has 15 amino acids. J gave up 0 bases and V 10 bases, and 11 bases lay outside the gene matches. Germline values: CDR1 MDHEN, CDR2 SYDVKM. The CDR3 spells CAISSGTTYQETQYF. For the CDR3, the DNA is TGTGCCATATCCTCCGGGACTACGTACCAAGAGACCCAGTACTTC.

This rearrangement joins TRBV7-3 to TRBJ2-5, with D maybe TRBD2 (6 bases). The germline V gene encodes CDR1 SGHTA and CDR2 FQGTGA. The CDR3 spans 15 residues. V lost 1 base, J lost 5 bases, and 14 bases lay in between. CDR3 nucleotides: TGTGCCAGCAGCTTAAATAGGGCTAGCGTTGAGACCCAGTACTTC. Amino acids: CASSLNRASVETQYF.

The V gene is TRBV12-3 or TRBV12-4, the J gene TRBJ2-4; D might be TRBD2 (5 bases). V gave up 7 bases and J gave up 6 bases, with 19 bases separating them. This CDR3 comprises 15 residues. The CDR3 sequence: CASTPRTGNRNIQYF. The CDR3 nucleotides are TGTGCCAGCACCCCGAGGACGGGGAATAGAAACATTCAGTACTTC.

A few counts support this clonotype. CDR3 sequence: CSARDLGTGGINTDTQYF. CDR3 DNA sequence: TGCAGTGCTAGAGACCTAGGGACAGGCGGAATCAACACAGATACGCAGTATTTT. The J gene is TRBJ2-3, the V gene TRBV20-1; 8 positions match TRBD1. This CDR3 region has 18 residues. In germline, CDR1 is DFQATT, CDR2 SNEGSKA (reference sequence). After removal of 0 bases from V and 2 bases from J, the junction contained 13 bases not matched to a gene.

This chain links TRBV20-1 with TRBJ1-5; 7 bases map to TRBD1. With V trimmed by 0 bases and J by 2 bases, 4 bases remained unmatched. The CDR3 loop spans 15 amino acids. CDR1 is DFQATT and CDR2 is SNEGSKA in the germline V gene (reference sequence). CDR3 protein: CSARDPGQGNQPQHF. DNA for the CDR3: TGCAGTGCTAGAGATCCTGGACAGGGCAATCAGCCCCAGCATTTT.

This clonotype occurred a few times. The rearrangement joins TRBV20-1 to TRBJ1-1; no definite D call. The CDR3 covers 13 residues. Looked up from germline, CDR1 is DFQATT and CDR2 is SNEGSKA (reference sequence). V was shortened by 3 bases and J by 1 base, with 9 bases between the two germline ends. The CDR3: CSARVTENTEAFF. Here the CDR3 DNA reads TGCAGTGCTAGGGTTACAGAGAACACTGAAGCTTTCTTT.

This clonotype was counted only a few times. This chain connects TRBV15 to TRBJ1-4; 8 positions match TRBD1. This CDR3 region has 15 residues. V trimming: 5 bases; J trimming: 5 bases; junction bases outside the gene matches: 7. Germline-derived CDR1 and CDR2 are LNHNV and YYDKDF (reference sequence). The CDR3 loop reads CATSRGQDWNEKLFF. The DNA for the CDR3 is TGTGCCACCAGCCGGGGACAGGACTGGAATGAAAAACTGTTTTTT.